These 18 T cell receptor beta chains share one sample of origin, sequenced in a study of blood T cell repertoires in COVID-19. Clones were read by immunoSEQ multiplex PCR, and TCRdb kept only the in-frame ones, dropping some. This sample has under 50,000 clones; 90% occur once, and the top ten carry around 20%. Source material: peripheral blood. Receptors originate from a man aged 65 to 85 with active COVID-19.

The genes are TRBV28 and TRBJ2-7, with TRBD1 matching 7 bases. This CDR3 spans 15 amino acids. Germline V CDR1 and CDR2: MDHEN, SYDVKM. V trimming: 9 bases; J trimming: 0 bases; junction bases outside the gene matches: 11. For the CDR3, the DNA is TGTGCCAGTCGATTAGGGACAGTCAGCTCCTACGAGCAGTACTTC. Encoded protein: CASRLGTVSSYEQYF.

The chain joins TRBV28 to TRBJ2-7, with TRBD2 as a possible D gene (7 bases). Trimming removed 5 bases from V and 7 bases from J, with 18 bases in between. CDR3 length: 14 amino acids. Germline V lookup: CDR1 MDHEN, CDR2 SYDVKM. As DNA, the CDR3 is TGTGCCAGCAGTCTATCCCCGGGGGGCTGGGAGCAGTACTTC. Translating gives CASSLSPGGWEQYF.

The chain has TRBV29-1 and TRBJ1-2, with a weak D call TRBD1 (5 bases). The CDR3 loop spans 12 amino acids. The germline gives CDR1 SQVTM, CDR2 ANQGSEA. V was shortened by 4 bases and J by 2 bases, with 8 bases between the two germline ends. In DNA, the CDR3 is TGCAGCGTTGGACAGAAAAACTATGGCTACACCTTC. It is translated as CSVGQKNYGYTF.

The CDR3 sequence: CASRERDRGSYEQYF. In DNA, the CDR3 is TGTGCCAGCAGAGAAAGGGACAGGGGCTCCTACGAGCAGTACTTC. The chain has TRBV28 and TRBJ2-7, with 10 bases aligning to TRBD1. CDR3 length: 15 amino acids. CDR1 and CDR2 (germline): MDHEN, SYDVKM. With 6 bases clipped from V and 0 bases from J, the junction kept 5 bases outside the gene matches.

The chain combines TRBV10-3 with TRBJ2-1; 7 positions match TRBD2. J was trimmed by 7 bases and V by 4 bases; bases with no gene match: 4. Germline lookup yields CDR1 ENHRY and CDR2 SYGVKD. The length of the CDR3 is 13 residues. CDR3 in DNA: TGTGCCATCAGTGCACGGGGGGAAAATGAGCAGTTCTTC. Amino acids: CAISARGENEQFF.

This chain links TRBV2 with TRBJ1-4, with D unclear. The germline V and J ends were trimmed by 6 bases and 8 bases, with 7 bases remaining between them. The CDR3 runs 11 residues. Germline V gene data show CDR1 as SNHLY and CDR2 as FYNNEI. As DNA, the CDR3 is TGTGCCAGCAGCCTTCAGGAAAAACTGTTTTTT. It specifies CASSLQEKLFF.

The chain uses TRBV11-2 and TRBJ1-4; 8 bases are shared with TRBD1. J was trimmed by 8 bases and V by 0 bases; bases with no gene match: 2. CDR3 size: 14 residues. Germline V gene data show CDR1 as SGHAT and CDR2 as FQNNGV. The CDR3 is CASSLDTGGEKLFF. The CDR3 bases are TGTGCCAGCAGCTTAGATACAGGGGGGGAAAAACTGTTTTTT. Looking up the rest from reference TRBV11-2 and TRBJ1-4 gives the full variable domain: EAGVAQSPRYKIIEKRQSVAFWCNPISGHATLYWYQQILGQGPKLLIQFQNNGVVDDSQLPKDRFSAERLKGVDSTLKIQPAKLEDSAVYLCASSLDTGGEKLFFGSGTQLSVL.

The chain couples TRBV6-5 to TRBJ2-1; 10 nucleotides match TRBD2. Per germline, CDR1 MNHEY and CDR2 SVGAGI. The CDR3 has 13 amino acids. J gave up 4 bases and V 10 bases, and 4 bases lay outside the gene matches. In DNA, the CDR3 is TGTGCCACCCGACTAGCGGGTTACAATGAGCAGTTCTTC. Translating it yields CATRLAGYNEQFF.

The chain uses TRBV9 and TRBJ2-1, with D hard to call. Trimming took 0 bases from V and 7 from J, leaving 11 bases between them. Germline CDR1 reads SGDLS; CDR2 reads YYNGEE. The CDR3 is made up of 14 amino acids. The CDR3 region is CASSVALSVNEQFF. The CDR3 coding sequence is TGTGCCAGCAGCGTAGCCCTCTCGGTGAATGAGCAGTTCTTC.

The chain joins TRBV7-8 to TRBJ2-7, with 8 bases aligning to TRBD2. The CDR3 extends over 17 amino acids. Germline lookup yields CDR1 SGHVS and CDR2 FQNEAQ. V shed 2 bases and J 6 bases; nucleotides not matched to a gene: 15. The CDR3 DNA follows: TGTGCCAGCAGCTTACCGGGGGGGGCCCCGGCCGCCGCCGAGCAGTACTTC. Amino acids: CASSLPGGAPAAAEQYF.

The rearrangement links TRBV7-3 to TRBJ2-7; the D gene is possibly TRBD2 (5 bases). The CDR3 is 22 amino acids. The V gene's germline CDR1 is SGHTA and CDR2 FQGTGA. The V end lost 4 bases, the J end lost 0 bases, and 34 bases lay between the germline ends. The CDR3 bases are TGTGCCAGCAGCTCCTCCCAAAAGATTACCTTTCCCTTTGCGGGTTTCTCCTACGAGCAGTACTTC. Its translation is CASSSSQKITFPFAGFSYEQYF.

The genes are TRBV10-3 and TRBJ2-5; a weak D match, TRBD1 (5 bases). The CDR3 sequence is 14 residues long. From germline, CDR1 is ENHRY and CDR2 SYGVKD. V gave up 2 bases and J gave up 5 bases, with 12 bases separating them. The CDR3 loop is CAISETTVSETQYF. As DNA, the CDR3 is TGTGCCATCAGTGAGACGACAGTGTCCGAGACCCAGTACTTC.

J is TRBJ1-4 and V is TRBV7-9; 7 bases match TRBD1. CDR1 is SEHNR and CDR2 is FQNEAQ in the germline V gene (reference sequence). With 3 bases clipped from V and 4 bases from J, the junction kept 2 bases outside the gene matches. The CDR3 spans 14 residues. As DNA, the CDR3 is TGTGCCAGCAGCTTTAACAGGGGTAATGAAAAACTGTTTTTT. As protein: CASSFNRGNEKLFF.

The CDR3 DNA sequence: TGTGCCAGCAGCTTGAGGACAACGGACGAGCAGTACTTC. This translates into CASSLRTTDEQYF. V and J are TRBV5-5 and TRBJ2-7, with a tentative D call TRBD1 (5 bases). V lost 1 base and J lost 5, with 10 bases in between. This CDR3 region has 13 residues. CDR1 is SGHKS and CDR2 is YYEKEE in the germline V gene (reference sequence).

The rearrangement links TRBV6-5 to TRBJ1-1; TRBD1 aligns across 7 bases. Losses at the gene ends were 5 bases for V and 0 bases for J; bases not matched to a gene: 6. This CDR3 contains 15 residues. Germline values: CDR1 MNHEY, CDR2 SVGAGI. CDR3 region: CASSKNRGLNTEAFF. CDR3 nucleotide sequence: TGTGCCAGCAGTAAAAACAGGGGCCTGAACACTGAAGCTTTCTTT.

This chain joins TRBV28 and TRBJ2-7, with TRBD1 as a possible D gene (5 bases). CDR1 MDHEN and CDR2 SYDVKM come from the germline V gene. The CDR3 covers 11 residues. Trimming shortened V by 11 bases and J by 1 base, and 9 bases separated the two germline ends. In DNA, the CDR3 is TGTGCCGGGGCCTCTTCCTACGAGCAGTACTTC. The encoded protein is CAGASSYEQYF.

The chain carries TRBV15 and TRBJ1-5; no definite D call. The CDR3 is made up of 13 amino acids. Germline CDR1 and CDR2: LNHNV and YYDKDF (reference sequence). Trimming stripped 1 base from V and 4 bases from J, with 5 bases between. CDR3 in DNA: TGTGCCACCAGCAGAGGCCTAAATCAGCCCCAGCATTTT. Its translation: CATSRGLNQPQHF.

CDR3 sequence (DNA): TGTGCCAGCAGCTTGGTGGGTAGGAGTCAGCCCCAGCATTTT. It yields the protein CASSLVGRSQPQHF. The J gene is TRBJ1-5, the V gene TRBV5-5; unclear D gene. The CDR3 loop spans 14 amino acids. V lost 0 bases and J 6 bases, leaving 10 bases between the germline ends. Per the germline V gene, CDR1 is SGHKS and CDR2 is YYEKEE (reference sequence).